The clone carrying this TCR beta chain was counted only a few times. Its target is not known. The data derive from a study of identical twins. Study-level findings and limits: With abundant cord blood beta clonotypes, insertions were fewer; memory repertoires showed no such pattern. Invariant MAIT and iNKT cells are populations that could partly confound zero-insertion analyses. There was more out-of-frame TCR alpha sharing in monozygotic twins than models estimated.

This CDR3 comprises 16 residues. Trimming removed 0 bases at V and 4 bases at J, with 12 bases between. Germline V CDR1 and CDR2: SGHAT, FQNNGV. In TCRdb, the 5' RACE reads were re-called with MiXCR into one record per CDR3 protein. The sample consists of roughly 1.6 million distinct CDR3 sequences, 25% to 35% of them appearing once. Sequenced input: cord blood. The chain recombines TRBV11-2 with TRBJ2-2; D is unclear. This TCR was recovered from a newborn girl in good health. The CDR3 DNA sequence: TGTGCCAGCAGCTTAGATCGCGGCAGTCTCACCGGGGAGCTGTTTTTT. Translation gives CASSLDRGSLTGELFF.